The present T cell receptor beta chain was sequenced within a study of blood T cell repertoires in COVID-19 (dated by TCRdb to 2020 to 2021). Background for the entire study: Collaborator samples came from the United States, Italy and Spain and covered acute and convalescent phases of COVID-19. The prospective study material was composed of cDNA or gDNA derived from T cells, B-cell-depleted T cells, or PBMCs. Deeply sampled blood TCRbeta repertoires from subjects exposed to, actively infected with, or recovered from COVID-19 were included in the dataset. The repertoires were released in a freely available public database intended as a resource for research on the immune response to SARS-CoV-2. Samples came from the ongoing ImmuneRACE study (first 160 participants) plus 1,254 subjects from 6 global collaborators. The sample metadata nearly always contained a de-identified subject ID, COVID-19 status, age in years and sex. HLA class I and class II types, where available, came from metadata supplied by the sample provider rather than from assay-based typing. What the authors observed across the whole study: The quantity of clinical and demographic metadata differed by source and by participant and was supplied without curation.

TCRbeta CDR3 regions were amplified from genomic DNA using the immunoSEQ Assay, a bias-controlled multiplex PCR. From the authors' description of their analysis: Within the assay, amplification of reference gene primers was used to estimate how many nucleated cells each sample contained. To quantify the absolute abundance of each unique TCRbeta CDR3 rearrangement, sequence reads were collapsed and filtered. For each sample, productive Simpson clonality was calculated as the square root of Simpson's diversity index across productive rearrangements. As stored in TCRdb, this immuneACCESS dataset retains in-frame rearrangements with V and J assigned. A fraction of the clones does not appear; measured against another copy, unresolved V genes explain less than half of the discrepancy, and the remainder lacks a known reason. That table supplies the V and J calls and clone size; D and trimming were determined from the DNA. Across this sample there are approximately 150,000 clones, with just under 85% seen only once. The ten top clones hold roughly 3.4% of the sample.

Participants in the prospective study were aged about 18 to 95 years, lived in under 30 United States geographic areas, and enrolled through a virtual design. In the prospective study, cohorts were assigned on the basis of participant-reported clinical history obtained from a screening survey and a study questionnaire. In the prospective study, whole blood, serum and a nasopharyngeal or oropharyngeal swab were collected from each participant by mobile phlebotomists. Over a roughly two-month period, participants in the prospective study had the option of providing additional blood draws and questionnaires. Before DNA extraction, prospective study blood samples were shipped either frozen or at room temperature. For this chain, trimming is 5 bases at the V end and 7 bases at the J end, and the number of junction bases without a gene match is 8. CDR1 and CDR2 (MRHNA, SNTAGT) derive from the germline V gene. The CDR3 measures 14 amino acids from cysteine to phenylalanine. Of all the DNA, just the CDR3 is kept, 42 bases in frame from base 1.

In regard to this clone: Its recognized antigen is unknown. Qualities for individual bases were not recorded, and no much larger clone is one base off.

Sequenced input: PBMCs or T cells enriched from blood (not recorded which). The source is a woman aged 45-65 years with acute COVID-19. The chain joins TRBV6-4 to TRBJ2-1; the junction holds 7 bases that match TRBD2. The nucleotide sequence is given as TGTGCCAGCAGTAATGGGTCGGGAGGAAATGAGCAGTTCTTC. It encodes CASSNGSGGNEQFF.